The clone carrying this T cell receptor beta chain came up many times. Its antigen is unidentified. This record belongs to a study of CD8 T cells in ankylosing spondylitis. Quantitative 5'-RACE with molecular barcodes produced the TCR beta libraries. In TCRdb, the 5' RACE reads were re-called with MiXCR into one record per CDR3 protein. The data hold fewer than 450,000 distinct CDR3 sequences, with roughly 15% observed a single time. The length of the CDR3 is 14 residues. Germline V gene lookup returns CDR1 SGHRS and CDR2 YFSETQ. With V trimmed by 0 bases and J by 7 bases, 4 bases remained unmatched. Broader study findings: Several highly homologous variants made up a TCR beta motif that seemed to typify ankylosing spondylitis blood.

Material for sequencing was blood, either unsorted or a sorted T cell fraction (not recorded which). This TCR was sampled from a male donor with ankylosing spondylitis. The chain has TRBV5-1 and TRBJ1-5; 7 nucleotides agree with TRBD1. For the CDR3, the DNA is TGCGCCAGCAGCTTGGACAGGGGCGGCCAGCCCCAGCATTTT. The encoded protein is CASSLDRGGQPQHF. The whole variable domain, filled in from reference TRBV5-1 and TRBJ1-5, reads KAGVTQTPRYLIKTRGQQVTLSCSPISGHRSVSWYQQTPGQGLQFLFEYFSETQRNKGNFPGRFSGRQFSNSRSEMNVSTLELGDSALYLCASSLDRGGQPQHFGDGTRLSIL.